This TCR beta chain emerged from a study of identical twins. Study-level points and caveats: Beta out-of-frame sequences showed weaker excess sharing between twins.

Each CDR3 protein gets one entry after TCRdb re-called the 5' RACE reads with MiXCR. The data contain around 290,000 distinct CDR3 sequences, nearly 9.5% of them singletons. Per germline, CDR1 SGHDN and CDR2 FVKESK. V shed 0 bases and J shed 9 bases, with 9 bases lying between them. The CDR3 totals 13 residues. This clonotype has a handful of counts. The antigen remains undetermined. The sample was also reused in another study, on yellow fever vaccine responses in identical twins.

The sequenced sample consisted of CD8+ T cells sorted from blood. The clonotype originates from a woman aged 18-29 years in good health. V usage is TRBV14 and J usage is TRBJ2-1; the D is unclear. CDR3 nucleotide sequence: TGTGCCAGCAGCCAAGATTTCGTGGCTGAGCAGTTCTTC. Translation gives CASSQDFVAEQFF.